A selection of T cell receptor beta chains follows, all from one sample in a study of blood T cell repertoires in COVID-19. TCRdb's table, derived via immunoSEQ multiplex PCR, lists solely in-frame clones and lacks some. Of 50,000 to 65,000 clones listed, 84% are singletons. Sequenced: peripheral blood. These receptors originate from a man aged 55 to 70 with COVID-19, enrolled during active disease. Each CDR3 is given with its conserved first and last residue. The D gene is left open where the match is weak. For some rows the clone size is stated as once, few or many, or as a class when expanded; others skip it.

CDR3nt: TGTGCCAGCAGCCCCCGGACAGGTACAGAGACCCAGTACTTC
CDR3aa: CASSPRTGTETQYF
abundance: .
v_gene: TRBV9
j_gene: TRBJ2-5
d_gene: TRBD1

CDR3nt: TGTGCCACCAGTGACCGAGAGACAGGTCCTAACTATGGCTACACCTTC
CDR3aa: CATSDRETGPNYGYTF
abundance: once
v_gene: TRBV24-1
j_gene: TRBJ1-2
d_gene: .

CDR3nt: TGTGCCAGTAGTATGTTCCCACAACGAGCGGGGGGCACGGACACCGGGGAGCTGTTTTTT
CDR3aa: CASSMFPQRAGGTDTGELFF
abundance: once
v_gene: TRBV19
j_gene: TRBJ2-2
d_gene: TRBD2

CDR3nt: TGTGCCACCAGTCAACGGGGGGCAGCGGATACGCAGTATTTT
CDR3aa: CATSQRGAADTQYF
abundance: .
v_gene: TRBV24-1
j_gene: TRBJ2-3
d_gene: .

CDR3nt: TGTGCCAGCAGTACTAGCGATGGCACCGGGGAGCTGTTTTTT
CDR3aa: CASSTSDGTGELFF
abundance: .
v_gene: TRBV7-6
j_gene: TRBJ2-2
d_gene: TRBD2

CDR3nt: TGTGCCAGCAGGGACAGGGGGACCTACGAGCAGTACTTC
CDR3aa: CASRDRGTYEQYF
abundance: .
v_gene: TRBV6-5
j_gene: TRBJ2-7
d_gene: TRBD1

CDR3nt: TGTGCCAGCAGCCAAGATTACGGACTAGCGGGAGTTTACGAGCAGTACTTC
CDR3aa: CASSQDYGLAGVYEQYF
abundance: .
v_gene: TRBV3-1/TRBV3-2
j_gene: TRBJ2-7
d_gene: TRBD2

CDR3nt: TGTGCCAGCAGCAATTCGGGACTAGCGGGCCCCTGCTCCTACAATGAGCAGTTCTTC
CDR3aa: CASSNSGLAGPCSYNEQFF
abundance: .
v_gene: TRBV21-1
j_gene: TRBJ2-1
d_gene: .

CDR3nt: TGCGCCAGCAGCTTGGCCCAAGGGACAGGGGCTGGCTACACCTTC
CDR3aa: CASSLAQGTGAGYTF
abundance: .
v_gene: TRBV5-1
j_gene: TRBJ1-2
d_gene: TRBD1

CDR3nt: TGTGCCAGCAGTCTACGAACCGGGACTAGCGGGAATGAGCAGTTCTTC
CDR3aa: CASSLRTGTSGNEQFF
abundance: .
v_gene: TRBV6-2/TRBV6-3
j_gene: TRBJ2-1
d_gene: TRBD2